A single sample is the source of the 30 T cell receptor beta chains below, sequenced in a study of brain T cells in children with intractable seizures. Profiled with immunoSEQ multiplex PCR; TCRdb holds only in-frame clones, not every one. The sample records tens of thousands of clones, under 95% being singletons. Sample: peripheral blood, taken at surgery. The receptor set was obtained from a boy younger than two with tuberous sclerosis and intractable seizures.

This clone was detected only once. The rearrangement joins TRBV6-6 to TRBJ1-2, with D unresolved. CDR3 length: 11 amino acids. From germline, CDR1 is MNHNY and CDR2 SVGAGI (reference sequence). V lost 11 bases to trimming and J lost 6 bases, with 13 bases between them. The CDR3 sequence: CAYRGIDGYTF. The CDR3 region has the DNA TGTGCCTACAGAGGGATAGATGGCTACACCTTC.

This chain links TRBV24-1 with TRBJ2-3; 10 nucleotides agree with TRBD2. CDR1 KGHDR and CDR2 SFDVKD come from the germline V gene. This CDR3 is built from 18 residues. V lost 4 bases and J lost 5; bases outside the gene matches: 14. The CDR3 protein is CATSDPGLAGVYGDTQYF. The CDR3 region has the DNA TGTGCCACCAGTGACCCTGGGCTAGCGGGAGTTTACGGAGATACGCAGTATTTT.

J is TRBJ2-1 and V is TRBV2; D unresolved. With 2 bases removed from V and 8 bases from J, the gap between germline ends came to 7 bases. The germline V gene encodes CDR1 SNHLY and CDR2 FYNNEI. CDR3 length: 12 residues. CDR3 region: CASSEFGYEQFF. The CDR3 coding sequence is TGTGCCAGCAGTGAATTCGGCTATGAGCAGTTCTTC.

The rearrangement joins TRBV21-1 to TRBJ2-7; the DNA was not compared with TRBD2, the D call given in the table. TRBV21-1 is recorded as a pseudogene. The CDR3 runs 17 residues. The CDR3 spells CASSFRESRWDSYEQYF. CDR3 nucleotides: TGTGCCAGCAGCTTCCGGGAATCCAGGTGGGACTCCTACGAGCAGTACTTC.

This clone was recorded once. The V and J genes are TRBV7-3 and TRBJ1-3; the D is unclear. CDR3 length: 13 residues. The germline gives CDR1 SGHTA, CDR2 FQGTGA. V was shortened by 3 bases and J by 2 bases, with 5 bases between the two germline ends. The CDR3 DNA sequence: TGTGCCAGCAGCTTGGGGACTGGAAACACCATATATTTT. Amino acids: CASSLGTGNTIYF.

The V gene is TRBV5-1, the J gene TRBJ2-7; D gene ambiguous. V was cut by 1 base and J by 6 bases, with 5 bases left in between. Germline CDR1 is SGHRS and CDR2 is YFSETQ. The CDR3 runs to 11 residues. The CDR3 loop reads CASSLWGEQYF. Here the CDR3 DNA reads TGCGCCAGCAGCTTGTGGGGCGAGCAGTACTTC.

The V gene is TRBV13, the J gene TRBJ2-3; D gene unclear. CDR1 is PRHDT and CDR2 is FYEKMQ in the germline V gene (reference sequence). The CDR3 has 17 residues. V was pared by 0 bases and J by 1 base, with 14 bases between. This CDR3 is CASSLGSGNWRTDTQYF. The CDR3 DNA sequence: TGTGCCAGCAGCTTAGGTTCCGGTAACTGGCGCACAGATACGCAGTATTTT.

This chain links TRBV7-9 with TRBJ1-1, with D tentatively TRBD1 (5 bases). V lost 5 bases and J lost 4, with 14 bases in between. Germline CDR1 SEHNR, CDR2 FQNEAQ (reference sequence). This CDR3 region has 14 residues. This CDR3 is CASSLQGWVTEAFF. The DNA for the CDR3 is TGTGCCAGCAGCCTTCAGGGATGGGTCACTGAAGCTTTCTTT.

The chain uses TRBV19 and TRBJ1-5; D is possibly TRBD1 (5 bases). Trimming took off 5 bases at V and 6 bases at J, with 11 bases between the two ends. The CDR3 runs to 13 residues. Germline values: CDR1 LNHDA, CDR2 SQIVND (reference sequence). CDR3 coding DNA: TGTGCCAGTAGTCCCAAGGGACCTCAGCCCCAGCATTTT. This codes for CASSPKGPQPQHF. Using reference TRBV19 and TRBJ1-5 for the parts outside the CDR3, the full variable domain is DGGITQSPKYLFRKEGQNVTLSCEQNLNHDAMYWYRQDPGQGLRLIYYSQIVNDFQKGDIAEGYSVSREKKESFPLTVTSAQKNPTAFYLCASSPKGPQPQHFGDGTRLSIL.

The chain is built from TRBV15 and TRBJ2-5; 7 nucleotides match TRBD2. This CDR3 spans 14 amino acids. Germline loops: CDR1 LNHNV, CDR2 YYDKDF (reference sequence). With V trimmed by 4 bases and J by 0 bases, 2 bases remained unmatched. The CDR3, as DNA: TGTGCCACCAGCATTGGGGGGGACCAAGAGACCCAGTACTTC. Translation: CATSIGGDQETQYF.

This clone was recorded once. V and J are TRBV7-2 and TRBJ2-5; weak D call: TRBD1 (5 bases). V gave up 0 bases and J gave up 3 bases, with 11 bases separating them. This CDR3 has 15 amino acids. Germline V gene lookup returns CDR1 SGHTA and CDR2 FQGNSA. For the CDR3, the DNA is TGTGCCAGCAGCTTAGCGCAGGGTTGGGAAGAGACCCAGTACTTC. Encoded protein: CASSLAQGWEETQYF.

This sequence joins TRBV19 and TRBJ2-6; D unresolved. V lost 5 bases and J lost 0, with 2 bases in between. Germline V gives CDR1 LNHDA, CDR2 SQIVND (reference sequence). The CDR3 has 13 amino acids. CDR3 sequence reads: CASSFSGANVLTF. CDR3 coding DNA: TGTGCCAGTAGTTTCTCTGGGGCCAACGTCCTGACTTTC.

V gene TRBV29-1 combines with J gene TRBJ1-2, with D possibly matching TRBD1 (5 bases). Germline V gene sequence: CDR1 SQVTM, CDR2 ANQGSEA. CDR3 length: 11 amino acids. Trimming took off 0 bases at V and 13 bases at J, with 12 bases between the two ends. CDR3 residues: CSVEDTGRFTF. CDR3 nucleotide sequence: TGCAGCGTTGAAGATACAGGCCGTTTCACCTTC.

This rearrangement joins TRBV2 to TRBJ1-2; TRBD1 is a possible D gene (6 bases). Germline V gene sequence: CDR1 SNHLY, CDR2 FYNNEI. The CDR3 consists of 14 residues. V was clipped by 3 bases and J by 7 bases, with 15 bases between them. The chain's CDR3 is CASSEIASRGGYTF. As DNA, the CDR3 is TGTGCCAGCAGTGAGATAGCGAGCAGGGGTGGCTACACCTTC. Together with reference TRBV2 and TRBJ1-2, the CDR3 gives the full variable domain: EPEVTQTPSHQVTQMGQEVILRCVPISNHLYFYWYRQILGQKVEFLVSFYNNEISEKSEIFDDQFSVERPDGSNFTLKIRSTKLEDSAMYFCASSEIASRGGYTFGSGTRLTVV.

This sequence joins TRBV30 and TRBJ2-1, with D possibly TRBD2 on 7 matching bases. The V gene lost 4 bases and the J gene lost 4 bases, with 11 bases spanning the gap. The CDR3 contains 13 residues. Germline CDR1 GTSNPN, CDR2 SVGIG (reference sequence). This CDR3 reads CAWKAGAYNEQFF. The CDR3 bases are TGTGCCTGGAAGGCGGGGGCGTACAATGAGCAGTTCTTC.

The chain combines TRBV10-3 with TRBJ2-3, with 7 bases fitting TRBD2. The J segment lost 6 bases and the V segment lost 6 bases, leaving 12 bases of the junction unmatched. Germline V gene data show CDR1 as ENHRY and CDR2 as SYGVKD. CDR3 size: 15 residues. In nucleotides, the CDR3 is TGTGCCATCAGAGAACTAGCGCAGTCATCTGATACGCAGTATTTT. Protein: CAIRELAQSSDTQYF.

The count of this clone is one. J is TRBJ2-1 and V is TRBV7-2, with D maybe TRBD2 (6 bases). The CDR3 has 14 residues. V gave up 2 bases and J gave up 1 base, with 6 bases separating them. Germline values: CDR1 SGHTA, CDR2 FQGNSA. CDR3 sequence: CASSLRGSYNEQFF. In DNA form, the CDR3 reads TGTGCCAGCAGCTTACGGGGGTCCTACAATGAGCAGTTCTTC.

CDR3 DNA: TGTGCCAGCAGCAAAGGAGATGGCGCTAAGCAGTTCTTC. It codes for CASSKGDGAKQFF. The gene calls are TRBV21-1 and TRBJ2-1. TRBV21-1 is termed a pseudogene. The CDR3 runs 13 residues.

This chain joins TRBV4-1 and TRBJ2-1, with D maybe TRBD1 (5 bases). Looked up from germline, CDR1 is MGHRA and CDR2 is YSYEKL. With 2 bases removed from V and 2 bases from J, the gap between germline ends came to 16 bases. This CDR3 is 17 amino acids long. CDR3 sequence: CASSQPSGNLAYNEQFF. CDR3 coding DNA: TGCGCCAGCAGCCAACCCTCAGGGAACCTAGCCTACAATGAGCAGTTCTTC.

The V call is TRBV12-5, the J call TRBJ1-1; possible D gene TRBD1, 6 bases. V was pared by 7 bases and J by 3 bases, with 12 bases between. Germline V gene sequence: CDR1 LGHNT, CDR2 FRNRAP. The CDR3 is made up of 13 amino acids. The chain's CDR3 is CASATEGDTEAFF. In nucleotides, the CDR3 is TGTGCTAGTGCAACCGAGGGGGACACTGAAGCTTTCTTT.

This sequence joins TRBV5-4 and TRBJ1-5; D remains unclear. Between the trimmed V and J ends, which lost 0 bases and 3 bases, there was a span of 10 bases. The V gene's germline CDR1 is SGHNT and CDR2 YYREEE (reference sequence). This CDR3 spans 15 amino acids. CDR3 bases: TGTGCCAGCAGCTTGGATGGCGGTAACAATCAGCCCCAGCATTTT. Protein product: CASSLDGGNNQPQHF.

The chain links TRBV5-1 to TRBJ2-3; D uncertain. Germline CDR1 reads SGHRS; CDR2 reads YFSETQ. This CDR3 region has 16 residues. V lost 4 bases to trimming and J lost 4 bases, with 19 bases between them. The CDR3 loop is CASSARLELMADTQYF. The CDR3 DNA reads TGCGCCAGCAGCGCCCGCCTAGAGTTAATGGCAGATACGCAGTATTTT.

This sequence joins TRBV12-3 or TRBV12-4 and TRBJ2-5; no clear D gene. V shed 6 bases and J shed 0 bases, with 5 bases lying between them. CDR3 length: 12 residues. The CDR3 sequence: CASRSYQETQYF. CDR3 DNA sequence: TGTGCCAGCAGGTCCTACCAAGAGACCCAGTACTTC.

This rearrangement joins TRBV28 to TRBJ2-3, with D perhaps TRBD2 (5 bases). The germline V gene encodes CDR1 MDHEN and CDR2 SYDVKM. V lost 5 bases to trimming and J lost 1 base, with 16 bases between them. This CDR3 has 16 amino acids. CDR3 nucleotide sequence: TGTGCCAGCAGTGCAACTAGACCGGCGGGCACAGATACGCAGTATTTT. Translated: CASSATRPAGTDTQYF. Drawing the rest from reference TRBV28 and TRBJ2-3, the complete variable domain is DVKVTQSSRYLVKRTGEKVFLECVQDMDHENMFWYRQDPGLGLRLIYFSYDVKMKEKGDIPEGYSVSREKKERFSLILESASTNQTSMYLCASSATRPAGTDTQYFGPGTRLTVL.

The J gene is TRBJ2-1, the V gene TRBV5-1; the match to TRBD2 covers 12 bases. Looked up from germline, CDR1 is SGHRS and CDR2 is YFSETQ. The CDR3 loop spans 15 amino acids. J lost 5 bases, V lost 3 bases, and 3 bases had no gene match. DNA for the CDR3: TGCGCCAGCAGCTACCGGACTAGCGGGAACAATGAGCAGTTCTTC. It specifies CASSYRTSGNNEQFF.

The chain employs TRBV3-1 (or the pseudogene TRBV3-2) and TRBJ2-7; maybe TRBD2 (6 bases). CDR1 and CDR2 from the germline V gene are LGHDT and YNNKEL (reference sequence). Trimming removed 8 bases from V and 0 bases from J, with 17 bases in between. The CDR3 extends over 15 amino acids. The DNA for the CDR3 is TGTGCCAGCCGCGGGACGAGGATGGGCTCCTACGAGCAGTACTTC. This codes for CASRGTRMGSYEQYF.

This sequence joins TRBV11-3 and TRBJ2-5; either TRBD1 or TRBD2 may fit D (6 bases each). The ends were cut back, 2 bases at V and 1 base at J, with 20 bases in the middle. The CDR3 runs 18 residues. CDR1 is SGHNT and CDR2 is YENEEA in the germline V gene. This chain's CDR3 is CASSLSQRGRRSQETQYF. CDR3 bases: TGTGCCAGCAGCTTATCCCAACGGGGGCGGAGGAGCCAAGAGACCCAGTACTTC.

CDR3 residues: CASSFDRFNYGYTF. Written as DNA, the CDR3 is TGTGCCAGCAGCTTTGACAGGTTCAACTATGGCTACACCTTC. The chain employs TRBV5-6 and TRBJ1-2; D possibly corresponds to TRBD1 (6 bases). The CDR3 spans 14 residues. Germline V gene sequence: CDR1 SGHDT, CDR2 YYEEEE. V lost 2 bases, J lost 2 bases, and 10 bases lay in between.

This clone was seen just once. This chain uses TRBV9 with TRBJ1-2; D remains ambiguous. Per the germline V gene, CDR1 is SGDLS and CDR2 is YYNGEE. Trimming removed 4 bases at V and 3 bases at J, with 13 bases between. The CDR3 consists of 14 residues. In DNA, the CDR3 is TGTGCCAGCAGCTCACCGAACAGTTACTATGGCTACACCTTC. Protein: CASSSPNSYYGYTF.

V gene TRBV9 combines with J gene TRBJ2-2; D ambiguous. V shed 4 bases and J shed 4 bases, with 11 bases lying between them. Germline V CDR1 and CDR2: SGDLS, YYNGEE. The CDR3 runs 14 residues. The CDR3 sequence is CASSPSVTTGELFF. The CDR3, as DNA: TGTGCCAGCAGCCCCTCGGTTACCACCGGGGAGCTGTTTTTT.